The TCR beta chain under discussion was sequenced for a study of CD8 T cells in Susac syndrome. Study-wide points: The study's TCR sequencing and HLA analysis covered a relatively small number of individuals, and the study acknowledged this.

The multiple sclerosis controls consisted of treatment-naive patients with relapsing-remitting disease, either stable or active. TEMRA cells were FACS-enriched and CD8+ and CD4+ T cells negatively isolated. When the RNA was reverse transcribed, random hexamers were used with an input of roughly 0.45 to 1 ug. A multiplex approach, immunoSEQ multiplex PCR, amplified TCR beta CDR3 across 54 Vbeta and 13 Jbeta. TCRdb re-derived calls from the immunoSEQ multiplex PCR reads in MiXCR, one entry per CDR3 protein. The sample lists 150,000 to 200,000 distinct CDR3 sequences, 93% occurring once. The CDR3 is 14 amino acids. Germline CDR1 is LNHDA and CDR2 is SQIVND (reference sequence). Trimming removed 7 bases from V and 5 bases from J, with 15 bases in between. For this clonotype: Antigen specificity is unknown.

The receptor was derived from a human donor with multiple sclerosis. Sample: CD4+ T cells from PBMCs. The chain carries TRBV19 and TRBJ2-1; D is perhaps TRBD1 or TRBD2 (5 bases each). As DNA, the CDR3 is TGTGCCAGTACTCCGTGGGGGTTAAACAATGAGCAGTTCTTC. Amino acid sequence: CASTPWGLNNEQFF.